This T cell receptor (beta chain) was recovered during a study of cytomegalovirus exposure and HLA in healthy donors. Germline CDR1 MDHEN, CDR2 SYDVKM. The CDR3 length is 12 residues. V dropped 5 bases and J dropped 8 bases, with 9 bases sitting between them. The study ran its PCR with 60 Vbeta and 13 Jbeta primers. Produced via immunoSEQ multiplex PCR; TCRdb's table is partial and in-frame only. The sample carries around 87,000 clones, 81% recorded once. This clone has only a few counts. The chain couples TRBV28 to TRBJ1-4, with D hard to call. The origin of this receptor is a girl aged 2 to 9 in good health and CMV-seropositive. Sequenced: PBMCs. The CDR3 sequence: CASSPRGEKLFF. CDR3 coding DNA: TGTGCCAGCAGTCCCCGGGGAGAAAAACTGTTTTTT.